The 12 T cell receptor beta chains below come from one sample, sequenced in a study of OX40 agonist ivuxolimab in advanced cancers. Measured with immunoSEQ multiplex PCR; TCRdb has only the in-frame clones, and not every one. This sample yields 45,000 to 65,000 clones, of which 88% are seen a single time; roughly 3.6% belongs to the top ten. Sequencing used CD4+ or CD8+ T cells sorted from blood, obtained in a trial of the OX40 agonist ivuxolimab. The receptors derive from an adult with an advanced solid tumor such as melanoma, head and neck, liver or kidney cancer.

J is TRBJ1-1 and V is TRBV30; 11 bases align to TRBD1. The CDR3 spans 13 residues. V trimming: 5 bases; J trimming: 5 bases; junction bases outside the gene matches: 4. Looked up from germline, CDR1 is GTSNPN and CDR2 is SVGIG (reference sequence). CDR3 DNA: TGTGCCTGGGGGACAGGGGGAATTACTGAAGCTTTCTTT. Translation: CAWGTGGITEAFF.

The gene calls are TRBV6-5 and TRBJ1-1, with TRBD1 matching over 7 bases. V shed 5 bases, J shed 2 bases, and the junction held 5 bases outside the gene matches. Germline-derived CDR1 and CDR2 are MNHEY and SVGAGI. This CDR3 has 14 residues. CDR3 DNA: TGTGCCAGCAGTCTCGACAGGGTAAACACTGAAGCTTTCTTT. Protein sequence: CASSLDRVNTEAFF.

As regards this clone: Other DNA sequences from this sample encode an identical CDR3 as well. The J gene is TRBJ1-1, the V gene TRBV27, with D unclear. Per germline, CDR1 MNHEY and CDR2 SMNVEV (reference sequence). CDR3 length equals 15 residues. The V end lost 7 bases, the J end lost 3 bases, and 18 bases lay between the germline ends. The CDR3 region is CASISFGRAYTEAFF. The CDR3 coding sequence is TGTGCCAGCATAAGTTTTGGCAGAGCCTACACTGAAGCTTTCTTT.

This sequence joins TRBV5-1 and TRBJ1-6, with 12 nucleotides matching TRBD1. The CDR3 has 17 amino acids. Germline CDR1 is SGHRS and CDR2 is YFSETQ. V lost 5 bases and J lost 4; bases outside the gene matches: 7. The CDR3 protein is CASRSGQGARYNSPLHF. The CDR3 DNA sequence: TGCGCCAGCAGATCGGGACAGGGGGCGAGATATAATTCACCCCTCCACTTT.

The chain links TRBV28 to TRBJ2-4; 8 nucleotides line up with TRBD1. Germline V gene sequence: CDR1 MDHEN, CDR2 SYDVKM. After removal of 2 bases from V and 5 bases from J, the junction contained 14 bases not matched to a gene. The CDR3 is 18 residues long. The CDR3 reads CASSLPQDRVRSENIQYF. The CDR3 DNA reads TGTGCCAGCAGTTTACCCCAGGACAGGGTAAGATCGGAAAACATTCAGTACTTC.

V is TRBV19 and J is TRBJ1-1; D unresolved. Trimming removed 7 bases from V and 1 base from J, with 13 bases in between. Germline assignment: CDR1 LNHDA and CDR2 SQIVND (reference sequence). The CDR3 has 14 amino acids. CDR3 protein: CASKMTDGNTEAFF. The CDR3 nucleotides are TGTGCCAGTAAGATGACGGACGGGAACACTGAAGCTTTCTTT.

The chain combines TRBV6-1 with TRBJ1-4; 8 nucleotides agree with TRBD1. Germline V gene lookup returns CDR1 MNHNS and CDR2 SASEGT. With 6 bases clipped from V and 7 bases from J, the junction kept 4 bases outside the gene matches. The CDR3 runs to 13 residues. The DNA for the CDR3 is TGTGCCAGCAGACAGGGGGAGTTTGAAAAACTGTTTTTT. This encodes CASRQGEFEKLFF.

By proportion, this clone is medium-sized (0.01 to 0.1%). The chain couples TRBV19 to TRBJ1-1; no clear D. V shed 0 bases and J shed 9 bases, with 11 bases lying between them. This CDR3 region has 13 residues. The germline CDR1 and CDR2 sequences are LNHDA and SQIVND (reference sequence). CDR3 in amino acids: CASSIDLGRKAFF. CDR3 sequence (DNA): TGTGCCAGTAGTATAGATCTCGGGAGAAAAGCTTTCTTT.

This clone appeared a single time. This chain connects TRBV6-5 to TRBJ2-1; D might be TRBD1 (5 bases). Germline V lookup: CDR1 MNHEY, CDR2 SVGAGI. V lost 6 bases and J 3 bases, leaving 9 bases between the germline ends. The CDR3 extends over 13 amino acids. The CDR3 reads CASRLDSYNEQFF. The CDR3 DNA reads TGTGCCAGCAGACTTGACAGCTACAATGAGCAGTTCTTC.

V and J are TRBV25-1 and TRBJ2-7; 10 nucleotides match TRBD1. Germline loops: CDR1 MGHDK, CDR2 SYGVNS. The CDR3 spans 15 residues. V lost 3 bases, J lost 1 base, and 3 bases stayed unmatched. The CDR3 nucleotides are TGTGCCAGCAGTGACGGGGACAGGGGTTCCTACGAGCAGTACTTC. Translation gives CASSDGDRGSYEQYF.

The V gene is TRBV19, the J gene TRBJ1-4, with TRBD1 matching 8 bases. In germline, CDR1 is LNHDA, CDR2 SQIVND (reference sequence). The CDR3 consists of 14 residues. The ends lost 6 bases at V and 5 bases at J; junction bases unmatched: 5. CDR3 amino acids: CASRDRTGNEKLFF. The CDR3 DNA sequence: TGTGCCAGTAGAGACAGGACAGGGAATGAAAAACTGTTTTTT. Filled out from reference TRBV19 and TRBJ1-4, the complete variable domain reads DGGITQSPKYLFRKEGQNVTLSCEQNLNHDAMYWYRQDPGQGLRLIYYSQIVNDFQKGDIAEGYSVSREKKESFPLTVTSAQKNPTAFYLCASRDRTGNEKLFFGSGTQLSVL.

The V and J genes are TRBV28 and TRBJ1-3; D is unresolved. Germline CDR1 is MDHEN and CDR2 is SYDVKM. The V end lost 11 bases, the J end lost 0 bases, and 14 bases lay between the germline ends. The CDR3 loop spans 14 amino acids. CDR3 in amino acids: CAGTGPRSGNTIYF. In DNA form, the CDR3 reads TGTGCCGGCACCGGGCCCCGCTCTGGAAACACCATATATTTT.